These T cell receptor beta chains were read from a single sample in a study of T cell repertoires in cytomegalovirus infection. A single record per CDR3 protein comes from TCRdb applying MiXCR to the reads. The sample yields around 740,000 distinct CDR3 sequences, about 40% seen once. The sequencing input was PBMCs. Source of these receptors: a human donor in good health (CMV status not recorded). Some clones in this sample may be carry-over from other donors' samples. Both conserved end residues are part of each CDR3. Only part of the rows carry a size: once, few, many, or a class if the clone is expanded.

V	length	size	CDR3
TRBV20-1	13	few	CSAGTGGASEQYF
TRBV20-1	13	-	CSARVRQNTEAFF
TRBV7-2	19	-	CASSLKSPRTAVGVIEQFF
TRBV7-9	14	many	CASSLGGLLETQYF
TRBV4-1	14	few	CASSQGRVEDTQYF
TRBV10-3	17	few	CAISESGPSGGNTEAFF
TRBV25-1	15	once	CASSDTRAQYNEQFF
TRBV15	13	once	CATSTGMENTQYF
TRBV28	15	-	CASTETGSDTGELFF
TRBV28	11	-	CASNLYPEQYF
TRBV11-2	16	-	CASSRLAAGGADTQYF
TRBV11-2	15	-	CASSPGQGPDQPQHF
TRBV12-3/TRBV12-4	16	few	CASSPSSGQDPHEQYF
TRBV27	15	few	CASSFRGVQNTEAFF
TRBV6-6	14	few	CASSREGGRYGYTF
TRBV7-2	18	many	CASSLRPGTGGMADTQYF
TRBV5-1	17	-	CASSLARATGGVYEQYF
TRBV20-1	15	-	CSALIDSVPYNEQFF
TRBV4-2	15	-	CASSRMTSGTDTQYF
TRBV27	17	few	CASSSFLGRPSSYEQYF
TRBV28	15	few	CATGYRVLHWGGQYF
TRBV7-2	12	-	CASSLNHFSYTF
TRBV25-1	16	once	CASSLGQGVMNTEAFF
TRBV12-3/TRBV12-4	14	few	CASSLAVRRYEQYF
TRBV28	16	-	CASSRRTSGRAWEQYF
TRBV29-1	15	-	CSSAGTSGRWDEQFF
TRBV28	16	-	CASSSRERGNSYEQYF
TRBV20-1	13	-	CSATLEGVEKLFF